One and the same sample provided the 25 T cell receptor beta chains below, sequenced in a study of blood T cell repertoires in COVID-19. Using immunoSEQ multiplex PCR, the repertoire was profiled, and TCRdb retains in-frame clones only, with some absent. The sample includes some 270,000 clones, approximately 90% of them seen just once. Sequences were obtained from peripheral blood. The receptors derive from a man aged 30 to 45 with acute or convalescent COVID-19.

The chain employs TRBV19 and TRBJ1-3; D is unresolved. The CDR3 is 11 amino acids. The ends were cut back, 6 bases at V and 8 bases at J, with 8 bases in the middle. In germline, CDR1 is LNHDA, CDR2 SQIVND (reference sequence). The CDR3 sequence is CASRSGDTIYF. The CDR3 DNA follows: TGTGCCAGTAGGTCCGGAGACACCATATATTTT.

This rearrangement joins TRBV11-2 to TRBJ2-3; 12 bases fit TRBD2. CDR1 is SGHAT and CDR2 is FQNNGV in the germline V gene. CDR3 length equals 17 residues. Trimming took 3 bases from V and 2 from J; bases not matched to a gene: 6. As DNA, the CDR3 is TGTGCCAGCAGCTTCCCTAGCGGGAGGGTTCCCACAGATACGCAGTATTTT. Translated, it gives CASSFPSGRVPTDTQYF.

The chain employs TRBV6-5 and TRBJ2-1; TRBD2 matches 8 bases. V gave up 6 bases and J gave up 5 bases; unmatched junction bases: 6. The CDR3 contains 14 residues. Germline lookup yields CDR1 MNHEY and CDR2 SVGAGI. CDR3 coding DNA: TGTGCCAGCAGGGTCCCGGGACTAGACAATGAGCAGTTCTTC. Translation gives CASRVPGLDNEQFF.

The chain couples TRBV2 to TRBJ2-1; 10 bases line up with TRBD2. Losses at the gene ends were 4 bases for V and 8 bases for J; bases not matched to a gene: 5. There are 14 residues in the CDR3. CDR1 SNHLY and CDR2 FYNNEI come from the germline V gene. CDR3 protein: CASSGRLAGYEQFF. In nucleotides, the CDR3 is TGTGCCAGCAGTGGGCGACTAGCGGGCTATGAGCAGTTCTTC.

A single count supports this clone. The J gene is TRBJ1-5, the V gene TRBV28; TRBD1 matches 7 bases. CDR3 length equals 19 residues. In germline, CDR1 is MDHEN, CDR2 SYDVKM. V lost 3 bases to trimming and J lost 0 bases; unmatched junction nucleotides: 14. This chain's CDR3 is CASSFFKETGRYSNQPQHF. The DNA of the CDR3 is TGTGCCAGCAGTTTCTTTAAGGAGACAGGGAGATATAGCAATCAGCCCCAGCATTTT. The full variable domain, completed using reference TRBV28 and TRBJ1-5, is DVKVTQSSRYLVKRTGEKVFLECVQDMDHENMFWYRQDPGLGLRLIYFSYDVKMKEKGDIPEGYSVSREKKERFSLILESASTNQTSMYLCASSFFKETGRYSNQPQHFGDGTRLSIL.

This chain links TRBV11-2 with TRBJ1-1; 7 bases are a match to TRBD1. The junction had 2 bases not matched to a gene; V was cut back by 7 bases and J by 0 bases. Germline CDR1 is SGHAT and CDR2 is FQNNGV. This CDR3 comprises 13 residues. The CDR3 nucleotides read TGTGCCAGCACGCAGGGGGTGAACACTGAAGCTTTCTTT. Translated: CASTQGVNTEAFF.

The chain links TRBV28 to TRBJ1-2, with 7 nucleotides matching TRBD1. The ends lost 2 bases at V and 8 bases at J; junction bases unmatched: 5. From germline, CDR1 is MDHEN and CDR2 SYDVKM. The CDR3 has 13 residues. The CDR3 protein is CASSLGQAKGYTF. As DNA, the CDR3 is TGTGCCAGCAGTTTAGGACAGGCCAAGGGCTACACCTTC.

The CDR3 protein is CASSLRSNQPQHF. The CDR3 DNA reads as TGTGCCAGCAGCTTGCGGTCCAATCAGCCCCAGCATTTT. This chain joins TRBV5-5 and TRBJ1-5; D unresolved. The CDR3 extends over 13 amino acids. V dropped 1 base and J dropped 3 bases, with 5 bases sitting between them. Germline lookup yields CDR1 SGHKS and CDR2 YYEKEE (reference sequence).

V is TRBV6-6 and J is TRBJ1-4; the D gene is possibly TRBD1 (5 bases). The V end lost 4 bases, the J end lost 6 bases, and 18 bases lay between the germline ends. This CDR3 has 16 residues. Germline CDR1 MNHNY, CDR2 SVGAGI (reference sequence). CDR3 sequence: CASSSRPGVNDEKLFF. DNA for the CDR3: TGTGCCAGCAGTTCCCGCCCGGGGGTTAATGATGAAAAACTGTTTTTT.

The gene calls are TRBV6-5 and TRBJ2-7, with D perhaps TRBD2 (6 bases). Trimming left V 0 bases short and J 6 bases short, with 15 bases between. This CDR3 has 15 residues. From germline, CDR1 is MNHEY and CDR2 SVGAGI. CDR3 nucleotide sequence: TGTGCCAGCAGTTACTCGTGGGACTCAAGGGCCGAGCAGTACTTC. Its protein is CASSYSWDSRAEQYF.

The rearrangement uses TRBV7-8 and TRBJ1-5, with a possible D match to TRBD1 (5 bases). The germline gives CDR1 SGHVS, CDR2 FQNEAQ. Trimming pared 1 base from V and 1 base from J, leaving 11 bases between. The CDR3 runs to 16 residues. The CDR3 bases are TGTGCCAGCAGCTTAGTAGGGGTAGGAAGCAATCAGCCCCAGCATTTT. Translated, it gives CASSLVGVGSNQPQHF.

This rearrangement joins TRBV18 to TRBJ1-2, with unresolved D. Germline CDR1 reads KGHSH; CDR2 reads LQKENI. Trimming cost V 2 bases and J 4 bases, with 8 bases left between them. The CDR3 is 13 residues long. CDR3 in DNA: TGTGCCAGCTCACCAAGCGTCTCCTATGGCTACACCTTC. Its protein product is CASSPSVSYGYTF. Combining the CDR3 with reference TRBV18 and TRBJ1-2 gives the whole variable domain NAGVMQNPRHLVRRRGQEARLRCSPMKGHSHVYWYRQLPEEGLKFMVYLQKENIIDESGMPKERFSAEFPKEGPSILRIQQVVRGDSAAYFCASSPSVSYGYTFGSGTRLTVV.

The J gene is TRBJ2-5, the V gene TRBV6-5; 10 nucleotides line up with TRBD1. V dropped 2 bases and J dropped 2; count of bases not matched to a gene: 2. CDR3 length equals 15 residues. The germline V gene has CDR1 MNHEY and CDR2 SVGAGI. The CDR3 reads CASSYGDRGQETQYF. CDR3 bases: TGTGCCAGCAGTTACGGGGACAGGGGTCAAGAGACCCAGTACTTC.

The CDR3 sequence is CASSEPISGADTQYF. The CDR3 bases are TGTGCCAGTAGTGAGCCTATTAGCGGGGCAGATACGCAGTATTTT. The chain links TRBV19 to TRBJ2-3; 8 nucleotides align to TRBD2. The ends lost 5 bases at V and 4 bases at J; junction bases unmatched: 8. From germline, CDR1 is LNHDA and CDR2 SQIVND (reference sequence). There are 15 residues in the CDR3. Together with reference TRBV19 and TRBJ2-3, the CDR3 gives the full variable domain: DGGITQSPKYLFRKEGQNVTLSCEQNLNHDAMYWYRQDPGQGLRLIYYSQIVNDFQKGDIAEGYSVSREKKESFPLTVTSAQKNPTAFYLCASSEPISGADTQYFGPGTRLTVL.

This clone came up a few times. The chain carries TRBV7-2 and TRBJ1-3, with D unresolved. V lost 1 base and J 0 bases, leaving 10 bases between the germline ends. The CDR3 is made up of 16 amino acids. CDR1 is SGHTA and CDR2 is FQGNSA in the germline V gene. This CDR3 reads CASSLDFSHSGNTIYF. The CDR3 DNA reads TGTGCCAGCAGCTTAGATTTTAGCCACTCTGGAAACACCATATATTTT.

The chain combines TRBV9 with TRBJ1-2; no definite D call. Trimming removed 7 bases from V and 7 bases from J, with 14 bases in between. The CDR3 loop spans 12 amino acids. Germline CDR1 SGDLS, CDR2 YYNGEE. Here the CDR3 reads CASENRGAGYTF. CDR3 DNA: TGTGCCAGCGAAAACCGCGGAGCTGGCTACACCTTC.

The chain uses TRBV9 and TRBJ1-3; D is undetermined. The CDR3 sequence is 14 residues long. The V end lost 2 bases, the J end lost 4 bases, and 10 bases lay between the germline ends. Germline lookup yields CDR1 SGDLS and CDR2 YYNGEE. The DNA of the CDR3 is TGTGCCAGCAGCGTTCAGGCAGACGGAAACACCATATATTTT. Encoded protein: CASSVQADGNTIYF.

The chain employs TRBV3-1 (or the pseudogene TRBV3-2) and TRBJ2-7; D uncertain. Germline CDR1 LGHDT, CDR2 YNNKEL (reference sequence). The CDR3 runs 14 residues. Trimming took 0 bases from V and 2 from J, leaving 8 bases between them. CDR3 DNA sequence: TGTGCCAGCAGCCAAGATCCTAGTACCTACGAGCAGTACTTC. This gives the protein CASSQDPSTYEQYF.

This chain joins TRBV27 and TRBJ2-7; 8 bases line up with TRBD1. Per the germline V gene, CDR1 is MNHEY and CDR2 is SMNVEV (reference sequence). The CDR3 loop spans 13 amino acids. J gave up 2 bases and V 4 bases, and 1 base lay outside the gene matches. The CDR3 DNA sequence: TGTGCCAGCAGTTGGACAGGGACCTACGAGCAGTACTTC. Amino acid sequence: CASSWTGTYEQYF.

V and J are TRBV3-1 (or the pseudogene TRBV3-2) and TRBJ2-1; TRBD2 matches 7 bases. J was trimmed by 12 bases and V by 6 bases; bases with no gene match: 8. The CDR3 has 12 amino acids. In germline, CDR1 is LGHDT, CDR2 YNNKEL (reference sequence). In DNA, the CDR3 is TGTGCCAGCAGTCAGGCGGGAGTGCGGCAGTTCTTC. It translates to CASSQAGVRQFF.

The genes are TRBV5-5 and TRBJ1-5; D is uncertain. The CDR3 has 13 residues. Trimming stripped 2 bases from V and 2 bases from J, with 5 bases between. From germline, CDR1 is SGHKS and CDR2 YYEKEE (reference sequence). The CDR3 DNA sequence: TGTGCCAGCAGCTTCGGGGGCAATCAGCCCCAGCATTTT. This encodes CASSFGGNQPQHF.

In nucleotides, the CDR3 is TGTGCCAGCAGCTTTTCAATCGAGGCGCAGTACTTC. Its translation: CASSFSIEAQYF. The chain couples TRBV7-2 to TRBJ2-7; D gene ambiguous. CDR3 length: 12 amino acids. CDR1 is SGHTA and CDR2 is FQGNSA in the germline V gene. V was trimmed by 3 bases and J by 9 bases, leaving 12 bases between them. Full variable domain (remainder filled in from reference TRBV7-2 and TRBJ2-7): GAGVSQSPSNKVTEKGKDVELRCDPISGHTALYWYRQSLGQGLEFLIYFQGNSAPDKSGLPSDRFSAERTGGSVSTLTIQRTQQEDSAVYLCASSFSIEAQYFGPGTRLTVT.

This chain connects TRBV7-9 to TRBJ1-5, with D perhaps matching TRBD1 (6 bases). The germline V and J ends were trimmed by 5 bases and 7 bases, with 9 bases remaining between them. Germline CDR1 SEHNR, CDR2 FQNEAQ (reference sequence). The CDR3 spans 12 residues. CDR3: CASSLQGQPQHF. As DNA, the CDR3 is TGTGCCAGCAGCCTACAGGGCCAGCCCCAGCATTTT.

The V and J genes are TRBV2 and TRBJ2-7; a possible D gene is TRBD2 (5 bases). V lost 6 bases and J lost 0, with 12 bases in between. From germline, CDR1 is SNHLY and CDR2 FYNNEI. CDR3 length: 14 amino acids. This CDR3 is CASRDSTSSYEQYF. CDR3 DNA sequence: TGTGCCAGCAGGGACTCGACAAGCTCCTACGAGCAGTACTTC.

The DNA of the CDR3 is TGTGCCACCAACAGGGTCACCGGGGAGCTGTTTTTT. Protein: CATNRVTGELFF. This chain links TRBV12-3 or TRBV12-4 with TRBJ2-2; TRBD1 might be the D (6 bases). This CDR3 has 12 residues. Trimming took 10 bases from V and 4 from J, leaving 10 bases between them.